These 16 T cell receptor beta chains originate from one sample sequenced in a study of vaccination and CD4 T cells after COVID-19. Antigens of these TCRs are unknown. Time point here: late sampling 161 to 241 days after vaccination in three convalescent patients. Treatment noted: approximately 9-day PBMC culture with coronavirus spike peptide pools or control peptides (ViraFEST assay). Oncomine TCR Beta short-read sequencing was applied to DNA from cultured CD4+ T cells. TCRdb re-called the PCR reads through MiXCR, storing one row per CDR3 protein. The table records about 23,000 distinct CDR3 sequences, 43% of them present only once. This specimen consisted of CD4+ T cells from blood, cultured in vitro, obtained about 7 months after SARS-CoV-2 vaccination. These receptor sequences come from a human donor who had recovered from COVID-19.

This clonotype has a handful of counts. J is TRBJ2-7 and V is TRBV21-1; the D segment call TRBD2 is taken from the table without a DNA check. TRBV21-1 is marked as a pseudogene. The CDR3 has 10 residues. The CDR3 spells CPQKRLEQYF. The CDR3 DNA reads as TGTCCCCAAAAGCGGCTCGAGCAGTACTTC.

The J gene is TRBJ2-7, the V gene TRBV20-1, with D possibly matching TRBD1 (5 bases). V dropped 3 bases and J dropped 2 bases, with 11 bases sitting between them. This CDR3 has 13 residues. From germline, CDR1 is DFQATT and CDR2 SNEGSKA (reference sequence). This CDR3 reads CSASNRPPYEQYF. In nucleotides, the CDR3 is TGCAGTGCTAGTAACAGGCCACCCTACGAGCAGTACTTC.

This clonotype was observed a handful of times. The rearrangement joins TRBV6-2 or TRBV6-3 to TRBJ1-5; 7 nucleotides line up with TRBD1. The CDR3 covers 17 residues. Germline values: CDR1 MNHEY, CDR2 SVGEGT. J lost 6 bases, V lost 4 bases, and 15 bases had no gene match. The CDR3, as DNA: TGTGCCAGCAGTTCTCGGGACAGCGGACGGTCGAGTCAGCCCCAGCATTTT. Encoded protein: CASSSRDSGRSSQPQHF.

This clonotype occurred once. The chain couples TRBV18 to TRBJ2-7; D is undetermined. Germline assignment: CDR1 KGHSH and CDR2 LQKENI. Trimming stripped 3 bases from V and 2 bases from J, with 11 bases between. The length of the CDR3 is 14 residues. The CDR3 spells CASSPQVPPYEQYF. In nucleotides, the CDR3 is TGTGCCAGCTCACCGCAGGTACCACCCTACGAGCAGTACTTC.

The chain links TRBV7-2 to TRBJ2-1; 8 bases line up with TRBD1. Trimming cost V 1 base and J 7 bases; bases outside gene matches: 6. Germline V lookup: CDR1 SGHTA, CDR2 FQGNSA. This CDR3 spans 15 amino acids. The CDR3 nucleotides are TGTGCCAGCAGCTTAGGTCAGGGGGCGCATAATGAGCAGTTCTTC. Its translation is CASSLGQGAHNEQFF.

V is TRBV28 and J is TRBJ1-5; TRBD1 matches 7 bases. Germline CDR1 is MDHEN and CDR2 is SYDVKM. The CDR3 extends over 16 amino acids. The J segment lost 6 bases and the V segment lost 7 bases, leaving 15 bases of the junction unmatched. The DNA of the CDR3 is TGTGCCAGCATCCGACAGGGTGAAGGAACGGGTCAGCCCCAGCATTTT. It yields the protein CASIRQGEGTGQPQHF.

The chain uses TRBV7-2 and TRBJ1-5; D not certain. The length of the CDR3 is 12 residues. The germline V and J ends were trimmed by 2 bases and 7 bases, with 6 bases remaining between them. Germline CDR1 and CDR2: SGHTA and FQGNSA. In DNA, the CDR3 is TGTGCCAGCAGCTTACTAGGCCAGCCCCAGCATTTT. Protein sequence: CASSLLGQPQHF.

This rearrangement joins TRBV15 to TRBJ1-1; D unresolved. V was shortened by 1 base and J by 1 base, with 7 bases between the two germline ends. Germline V CDR1 and CDR2: LNHNV, YYDKDF (reference sequence). The CDR3 spans 14 residues. The CDR3 coding sequence is TGTGCCACCAGCAGAGTTGGCGCGAACACTGAAGCTTTCTTT. Amino acids: CATSRVGANTEAFF. The variable domain in full, completed from reference TRBV15 and TRBJ1-1, reads DAMVIQNPRYQVTQFGKPVTLSCSQTLNHNVMYWYQQKSSQAPKLLFHYYDKDFNNEADTPDNFQSRRPNTSFCFLDIRSPGLGDTAMYLCATSRVGANTEAFFGQGTRLTVV.

The count of this clonotype is one. This chain connects TRBV28 to TRBJ2-3; no firm D call. The germline V gene has CDR1 MDHEN and CDR2 SYDVKM. The V end lost 6 bases, the J end lost 4 bases, and 17 bases lay between the germline ends. The CDR3 runs to 15 residues. CDR3 amino acids: CASSPASAAPDTQYF. Written as DNA, the CDR3 is TGTGCCAGCAGCCCCGCCTCGGCGGCACCAGATACGCAGTATTTT.

This clonotype showed up just once. V gene TRBV6-5 combines with J gene TRBJ2-7, with 8 bases that match TRBD1. Germline trimming cut 4 bases from V and 4 bases from J; bases unmatched to any gene: 9. Germline CDR1 reads MNHEY; CDR2 reads SVGAGI. The CDR3 runs 15 residues. The CDR3 loop reads CASSSGTGGRYEQYF. For the CDR3, the DNA is TGTGCCAGCAGTTCAGGGACAGGTGGTCGGTACGAGCAGTACTTC.

The chain carries TRBV27 and TRBJ1-6; 8 nucleotides align to TRBD1. The CDR3 is 16 residues long. Unmatched junction bases numbered 5, after V lost 5 bases and J lost 2 bases. CDR1 and CDR2 (germline): MNHEY, SMNVEV (reference sequence). The CDR3 DNA follows: TGTGCCAGCAGTCACAACAGGGGGACCTATAATTCACCCCTCCACTTT. Protein sequence: CASSHNRGTYNSPLHF.

This chain connects TRBV27 to TRBJ2-6; 8 nucleotides agree with TRBD1. V trimming: 6 bases; J trimming: 4 bases; junction bases outside the gene matches: 8. Germline V CDR1 and CDR2: MNHEY, SMNVEV (reference sequence). The CDR3 runs to 16 residues. The CDR3 spells CASSRNRGAGANVLTF. CDR3 DNA sequence: TGTGCCAGCAGCAGGAACAGGGGGGCGGGGGCCAACGTCCTGACTTTC. Supplemented by reference TRBV27 and TRBJ2-6, the full variable domain reads EAQVTQNPRYLITVTGKKLTVTCSQNMNHEYMSWYRQDPGLGLRQIYYSMNVEVTDKGDVPEGYKVSRKEKRNFPLILESPSPNQTSLYFCASSRNRGAGANVLTFGAGSRLTVL.

The V gene is TRBV7-2, the J gene TRBJ2-1, with D tentatively TRBD2 (7 bases). This CDR3 region has 14 residues. The V end was cut by 0 bases, the J end by 6 bases, with 9 bases between. Per the germline V gene, CDR1 is SGHTA and CDR2 is FQGNSA. CDR3: CASSLAGGGNEQFF. DNA for the CDR3: TGTGCCAGCAGCTTAGCGGGAGGGGGCAATGAGCAGTTCTTC.

The CDR3 is CSARDQGTDNSPLHF. CDR3 bases: TGCAGTGCTAGAGATCAGGGGACGGATAATTCACCCCTCCACTTT. The genes are TRBV20-1 and TRBJ1-6, with TRBD1 as a possible D gene (6 bases). V was trimmed by 0 bases and J by 5 bases, leaving 11 bases between them. The CDR3 has 15 amino acids. Germline CDR1 and CDR2: DFQATT and SNEGSKA (reference sequence).

The table lists this clonotype with a count of one. The rearrangement links TRBV19 to TRBJ1-2; D is ambiguous. In germline, CDR1 is LNHDA, CDR2 SQIVND (reference sequence). The CDR3 has 14 residues. V was shortened by 2 bases and J by 6 bases, with 13 bases between the two germline ends. CDR3 amino acids: CASSISLSPHGYTF. CDR3 coding DNA: TGTGCCAGTAGTATAAGTCTTAGCCCGCATGGCTACACCTTC.

This rearrangement joins TRBV27 to TRBJ2-2; 10 bases match TRBD2. The germline gives CDR1 MNHEY, CDR2 SMNVEV (reference sequence). The ends lost 9 bases at V and 5 bases at J; junction bases unmatched: 9. The CDR3 extends over 15 amino acids. CDR3 in amino acids: CASRTSGPQTGELFF. CDR3 nucleotides: TGTGCCAGTCGGACTAGCGGACCACAGACCGGGGAGCTGTTTTTT.